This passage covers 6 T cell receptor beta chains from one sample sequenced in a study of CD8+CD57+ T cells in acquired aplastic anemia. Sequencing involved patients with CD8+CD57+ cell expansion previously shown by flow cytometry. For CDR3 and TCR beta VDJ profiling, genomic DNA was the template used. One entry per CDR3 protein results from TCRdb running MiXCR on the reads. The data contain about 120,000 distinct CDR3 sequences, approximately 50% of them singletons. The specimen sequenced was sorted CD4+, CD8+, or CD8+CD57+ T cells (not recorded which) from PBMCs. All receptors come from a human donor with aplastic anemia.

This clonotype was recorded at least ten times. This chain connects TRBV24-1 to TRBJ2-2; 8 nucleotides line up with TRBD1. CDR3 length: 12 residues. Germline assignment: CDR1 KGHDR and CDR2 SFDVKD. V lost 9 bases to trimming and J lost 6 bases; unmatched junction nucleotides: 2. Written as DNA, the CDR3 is TGTGCCACCCAACAGGGGGCCGGGGAGCTGTTTTTT. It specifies CATQQGAGELFF.

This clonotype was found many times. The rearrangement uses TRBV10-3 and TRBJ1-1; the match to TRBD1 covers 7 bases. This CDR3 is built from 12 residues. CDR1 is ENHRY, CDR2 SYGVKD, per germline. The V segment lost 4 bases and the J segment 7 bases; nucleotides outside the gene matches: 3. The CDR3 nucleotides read TGTGCCATCAGTGGACAGGGCGATGAAGCTTTCTTT. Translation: CAISGQGDEAFF.

The CDR3 loop is CASSIVAGTSTDTQYF. The CDR3 bases are TGTGCCAGTAGTATAGTGGCGGGGACTAGCACAGATACGCAGTATTTT. The chain carries TRBV19 and TRBJ2-3; possibly TRBD2 for D (6 bases). V lost 1 base to trimming and J lost 0 bases, with 11 bases between them. Germline CDR1 reads LNHDA; CDR2 reads SQIVND (reference sequence). This CDR3 is 16 amino acids long. Using reference TRBV19 and TRBJ2-3 for the parts outside the CDR3, the full variable domain is DGGITQSPKYLFRKEGQNVTLSCEQNLNHDAMYWYRQDPGQGLRLIYYSQIVNDFQKGDIAEGYSVSREKKESFPLTVTSAQKNPTAFYLCASSIVAGTSTDTQYFGPGTRLTVL.

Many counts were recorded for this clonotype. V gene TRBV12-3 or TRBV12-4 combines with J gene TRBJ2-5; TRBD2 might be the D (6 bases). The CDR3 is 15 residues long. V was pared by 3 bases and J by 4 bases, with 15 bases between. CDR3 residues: CASSLPGTSLETQYF. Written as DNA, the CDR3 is TGTGCCAGCAGTTTGCCAGGGACTTCTCTAGAGACCCAGTACTTC.

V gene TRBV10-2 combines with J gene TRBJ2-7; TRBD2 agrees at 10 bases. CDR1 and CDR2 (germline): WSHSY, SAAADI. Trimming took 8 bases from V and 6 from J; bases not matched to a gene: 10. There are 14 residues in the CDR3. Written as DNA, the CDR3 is TGCGCCAGCGAAGCAGGGCTAGCGGGAGCCGAGCAGTACTTC. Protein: CASEAGLAGAEQYF.

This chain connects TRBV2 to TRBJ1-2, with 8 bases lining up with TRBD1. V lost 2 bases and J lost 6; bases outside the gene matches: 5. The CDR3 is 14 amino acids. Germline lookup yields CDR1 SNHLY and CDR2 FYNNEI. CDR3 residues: CASSERQGKDGYTF. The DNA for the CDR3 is TGTGCCAGCAGTGAACGACAGGGGAAGGATGGCTACACCTTC.